The 3 T cell receptor beta chains reported below all come from one sample, sequenced in a study of shared clonotypes between healthy human individuals. Some clones are missing from TCRdb's copy, which holds only in-frame ones; the method was immunoSEQ multiplex PCR. The table records around 2.1 million clones, approximately 94% of them present only once. CD45RO-negative, CCR7-selected cells formed the naive CD8 fraction, which excluded terminally differentiated effector memory CD45RA+ cells. The sample taken for sequencing was naive CD8+ T cells from PBMCs. The receptor source for this set is a man aged 18 to 29 in good health. Some clones in this sample may be carry-over from other donors' samples.

In nucleotides, the CDR3 is TGCGCCAGCAGCCAAGATGACGGGGAATCCTACGAGCAGTACTTC. Translating it yields CASSQDDGESYEQYF. The J gene is TRBJ2-7, the V gene TRBV4-1, with D possibly matching TRBD2 (5 bases). V was shortened by 0 bases and J by 1 base, with 10 bases between the two germline ends. The CDR3 length is 15 residues. Germline V gives CDR1 MGHRA, CDR2 YSYEKL.

The genes are TRBV27 and TRBJ2-3; TRBD2 might be the D (6 bases). The CDR3 sequence is 16 residues long. V dropped 3 bases and J dropped 4 bases, with 17 bases sitting between them. In germline, CDR1 is MNHEY, CDR2 SMNVEV (reference sequence). The CDR3: CASSFQLAGYPDTQYF. CDR3 bases: TGTGCCAGCAGTTTTCAACTAGCTGGGTACCCAGATACGCAGTATTTT.

This clone appeared once. V is TRBV27 and J is TRBJ2-1; 8 bases align to TRBD2. CDR1 MNHEY and CDR2 SMNVEV come from the germline V gene (reference sequence). The CDR3 extends over 16 amino acids. V was clipped by 5 bases and J by 7 bases; unmatched bases: 13. The CDR3 here is CASSPSAGVAWNEQFF. In DNA, the CDR3 is TGTGCCAGCAGTCCATCAGCGGGAGTCGCTTGGAATGAGCAGTTCTTC.